These T cell receptor beta chains were read from a single sample in a study of blood T cell repertoires in COVID-19. Sequencing used immunoSEQ multiplex PCR; TCRdb keeps in-frame clones, though not all of them. Among fewer than 300,000 clones, 84% were seen once, and the ten largest hold less than 10%. The sample taken for sequencing was peripheral blood. These receptors all stem from a human donor in a cohort sampled during active COVID-19. The CDR3 runs from the conserved cysteine through the conserved F or W. The D gene is left open where the match is weak. The size entry is marked missing in some rows and otherwise reads once, few, many or a size class.

abundance: NA
d_gene: NA
v_gene: TRBV5-4
j_gene: TRBJ2-7
CDR3nt: TGTGCCAGCAGCTTGGCGGGCGGGAAGCCCCCTGGAGAGCAGTACTTC
CDR3aa: CASSLAGGKPPGEQYF

abundance: NA
d_gene: NA
v_gene: TRBV9
j_gene: TRBJ2-5
CDR3nt: TGTGCCAGCAGCGTAGGGGCGGACAACGGAGAGACCCAGTACTTC
CDR3aa: CASSVGADNGETQYF

abundance: NA
d_gene: NA
v_gene: TRBV6-6
j_gene: TRBJ1-3
CDR3nt: TGTGCCAGCAGTTACACCCCACAGGGAAACACCATATATTTT
CDR3aa: CASSYTPQGNTIYF

abundance: NA
d_gene: TRBD2
v_gene: TRBV27
j_gene: TRBJ2-5
CDR3nt: TGTGCCAGCAGTTTCCTAGCGGCCTCGGGGACCCAGTACTTC
CDR3aa: CASSFLAASGTQYF

abundance: NA
d_gene: NA
v_gene: TRBV15
j_gene: TRBJ2-2
CDR3nt: TGTGCCACCAGCAGAGTTGCAGGGACCGGGGAGCTGTTTTTT
CDR3aa: CATSRVAGTGELFF

abundance: NA
d_gene: TRBD2
v_gene: TRBV6-5
j_gene: TRBJ2-3
CDR3nt: TGTGCCAGCAGTTTTGGACTAGCGGGAGGGGATACGCAGTATTTT
CDR3aa: CASSFGLAGGDTQYF

abundance: once
d_gene: NA
v_gene: TRBV29-1
j_gene: TRBJ1-6
CDR3nt: TGCAGCGTTCAGAGGACAGATAATTCACCCCTCCACTTT
CDR3aa: CSVQRTDNSPLHF

abundance: NA
d_gene: NA
v_gene: TRBV5-1
j_gene: TRBJ2-5
CDR3nt: TGCGCCAGCAGCTTGGGGTACATCACGGAGACCCAGTACTTC
CDR3aa: CASSLGYITETQYF

abundance: NA
d_gene: NA
v_gene: TRBV3-1/TRBV3-2
j_gene: TRBJ2-3
CDR3nt: TGTGCCAGCAGTCGGAGGGCAGTCCGAACAGATACGCAGTATTTT
CDR3aa: CASSRRAVRTDTQYF

abundance: NA
d_gene: NA
v_gene: TRBV19
j_gene: TRBJ2-7
CDR3nt: TGTGCCAGTAGTATATTAGCATCGGGATCCGAGCAGTACTTC
CDR3aa: CASSILASGSEQYF

abundance: NA
d_gene: TRBD2
v_gene: TRBV9
j_gene: TRBJ2-3
CDR3nt: TGTGCCAGCAGCGTAGGAGAAAGCGGGAGAGCAGATACGCAGTATTTT
CDR3aa: CASSVGESGRADTQYF

abundance: NA
d_gene: NA
v_gene: TRBV24-1
j_gene: TRBJ2-5
CDR3nt: TGTGCCACCAGTGATGTTGGGCCACAGGGAACTGCGGAGACCCAGTACTTC
CDR3aa: CATSDVGPQGTAETQYF

abundance: once
d_gene: NA
v_gene: TRBV6-5
j_gene: TRBJ1-2
CDR3nt: TGTGCCAGCAGAGAGACATCTAATAACTATGGCTACACCTTC
CDR3aa: CASRETSNNYGYTF

abundance: NA
d_gene: TRBD2
v_gene: TRBV15
j_gene: TRBJ2-5
CDR3nt: TGTGCCACCAGCAAGCCTAGCGGGGGGCCTGGACAAGAGACCCAGTACTTC
CDR3aa: CATSKPSGGPGQETQYF

abundance: once
d_gene: NA
v_gene: TRBV12-5
j_gene: TRBJ2-7
CDR3nt: TGTGCTAGTGGTCTCACATCAGGGGACCGGGACTTC
CDR3aa: CASGLTSGDRDF

abundance: NA
d_gene: TRBD1
v_gene: TRBV6-5
j_gene: TRBJ1-2
CDR3nt: TGTGCCAGCAGTTACCAGGCGGGACAGGCATATGGCTACACCTTC
CDR3aa: CASSYQAGQAYGYTF

abundance: NA
d_gene: TRBD1
v_gene: TRBV15
j_gene: TRBJ1-2
CDR3nt: TGTGCCACCAGCAGAGATTTCACCCTCCTTGGACAGGGGCGTACCTATGGCTACACCTTC
CDR3aa: CATSRDFTLLGQGRTYGYTF

abundance: NA
d_gene: TRBD1
v_gene: TRBV5-4
j_gene: TRBJ2-7
CDR3nt: TGTGCCAGCAGCTCTGACGGGACAGTTACCTACGAGCAGTACTTC
CDR3aa: CASSSDGTVTYEQYF

abundance: NA
d_gene: TRBD1
v_gene: TRBV24-1
j_gene: TRBJ2-2
CDR3nt: TGTGCCACCAGCCGTTCCGGGACAGGGGCCGGGGAGCTGTTTTTT
CDR3aa: CATSRSGTGAGELFF

abundance: NA
d_gene: NA
v_gene: TRBV5-1
j_gene: TRBJ2-1
CDR3nt: TGCGCCAGCAGCGCCGGGACTTTATACCCCAATGAGCAGTTCTTC
CDR3aa: CASSAGTLYPNEQFF

abundance: NA
d_gene: TRBD2
v_gene: TRBV5-1
j_gene: TRBJ2-1
CDR3nt: TGCGCCAGCAGCTCACCCGGACTAGCGGCTTACAATGAGCAGTTCTTC
CDR3aa: CASSSPGLAAYNEQFF

abundance: NA
d_gene: NA
v_gene: TRBV28
j_gene: TRBJ1-1
CDR3nt: TGTGCCAGCAGTTCAAAACTTACGCAGGGGTGGCTAAGCACTGAAGCTTTCTTT
CDR3aa: CASSSKLTQGWLSTEAFF

abundance: NA
d_gene: NA
v_gene: TRBV6-4
j_gene: TRBJ2-1
CDR3nt: TGTGCCAGCAAGATTGAACAGGGGGGGCATGAGCAGTTCTTC
CDR3aa: CASKIEQGGHEQFF

abundance: NA
d_gene: NA
v_gene: TRBV6-5
j_gene: TRBJ2-7
CDR3nt: TGTGCCGTCACAGCGGCCTACGAGCAGTACTTC
CDR3aa: CAVTAAYEQYF